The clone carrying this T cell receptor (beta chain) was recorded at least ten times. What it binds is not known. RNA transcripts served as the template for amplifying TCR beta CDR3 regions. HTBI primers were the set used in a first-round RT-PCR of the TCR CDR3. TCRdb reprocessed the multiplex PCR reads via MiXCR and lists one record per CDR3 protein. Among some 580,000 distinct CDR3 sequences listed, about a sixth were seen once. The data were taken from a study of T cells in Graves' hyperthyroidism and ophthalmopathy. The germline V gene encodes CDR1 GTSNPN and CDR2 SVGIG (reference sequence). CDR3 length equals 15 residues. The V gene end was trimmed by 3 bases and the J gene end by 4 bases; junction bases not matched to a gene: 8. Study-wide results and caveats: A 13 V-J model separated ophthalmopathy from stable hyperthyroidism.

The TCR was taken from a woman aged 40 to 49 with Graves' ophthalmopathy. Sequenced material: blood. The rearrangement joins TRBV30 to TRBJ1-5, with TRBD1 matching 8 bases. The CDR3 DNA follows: TGTGCCTGGAGCGCGGGACAGGTGGAAAATCAGCCCCAGCATTTT. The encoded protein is CAWSAGQVENQPQHF. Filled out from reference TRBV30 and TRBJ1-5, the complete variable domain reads SQTIHQWPATLVQPVGSPLSLECTVEGTSNPNLYWYRQAAGRGLQLLFYSVGIGQISSEVPQNLSASRPQDRQFILSSKKLLLSDSGFYLCAWSAGQVENQPQHFGDGTRLSIL.